What follows are 32 T cell receptor beta chains derived from one specimen sequenced in a study of PD-1 blockade in classical Hodgkin lymphoma. Some clones are missing from TCRdb's copy, which holds only in-frame ones; the method was immunoSEQ multiplex PCR. The data contain about 76,000 clones, around 86% of them seen just once; the ten biggest clones take up approximately 22%. Every patient relapsed after autologous stem cell transplantation, and brentuximab vedotin exposure varied. This specimen was peripheral blood mononuclear cells (PBMCs), taken at baseline. These TCRs come from a human donor with classical Hodgkin lymphoma.

The chain employs TRBV15 and TRBJ1-5; D may be TRBD1 (6 bases). The CDR3 has 17 amino acids. Germline CDR1 and CDR2: LNHNV and YYDKDF (reference sequence). Trimming took off 2 bases at V and 4 bases at J, with 18 bases between the two ends. CDR3 sequence reads: CATSRRIGGASNQPQHF. The DNA for the CDR3 is TGTGCCACCAGCAGACGTATAGGGGGGGCTAGTAATCAGCCCCAGCATTTT.

The chain recombines TRBV5-6 with TRBJ2-7, with D maybe TRBD2 (5 bases). The CDR3 runs 14 residues. V dropped 0 bases and J dropped 3 bases, with 10 bases sitting between them. CDR1 and CDR2 (germline): SGHDT, YYEEEE. For the CDR3, the DNA is TGTGCCAGCAGCTTGGGAGGGCCGGTCTACGAGCAGTACTTC. It encodes CASSLGGPVYEQYF.

This rearrangement joins TRBV30 to TRBJ2-7; D is uncertain. This CDR3 contains 15 residues. Trimming shortened V by 4 bases and J by 1 base, and 17 bases separated the two germline ends. Per germline, CDR1 GTSNPN and CDR2 SVGIG (reference sequence). CDR3 DNA sequence: TGTGCCTGGACTTATGGCCCCGGGCCGTCCTACGAGCAGTACTTC. Protein sequence: CAWTYGPGPSYEQYF. The complete variable domain, with remaining parts taken from reference TRBV30 and TRBJ2-7, reads SQTIHQWPATLVQPVGSPLSLECTVEGTSNPNLYWYRQAAGRGLQLLFYSVGIGQISSEVPQNLSASRPQDRQFILSSKKLLLSDSGFYLCAWTYGPGPSYEQYFGPGTRLTVT.

In this sample, this clone turned up once. The rearrangement joins TRBV7-9 to TRBJ2-6; D not certain. Trimming left V 5 bases short and J 5 bases short, with 10 bases between. CDR1 is SEHNR, CDR2 FQNEAQ, per germline (reference sequence). The CDR3 length is 14 residues. CDR3 sequence (DNA): TGTGCCAGCAGCCACGGGCGGTGGGCCAACGTCCTGACTTTC. This codes for CASSHGRWANVLTF.

The CDR3 nucleotides read TGCGCCAGCAGCTCGAGAGGCTATGGCTACACCTTC. Its protein product is CASSSRGYGYTF. V and J are TRBV5-1 and TRBJ1-2; D call uncertain. The CDR3 totals 12 residues. With 3 bases removed from V and 4 bases from J, the gap between germline ends came to 7 bases. Germline values: CDR1 SGHRS, CDR2 YFSETQ.

The genes are TRBV11-2 and TRBJ2-3, with D uncertain. The CDR3 is made up of 15 amino acids. Germline CDR1 and CDR2: SGHAT and FQNNGV. V lost 1 base and J lost 5, with 13 bases in between. CDR3 DNA sequence: TGTGCCAGCAGCTTAGGGTCCCGCCAGATAGATACGCAGTATTTT. It encodes CASSLGSRQIDTQYF.

The chain couples TRBV30 to TRBJ2-7, with TRBD2 matching over 13 bases. The CDR3 has 17 amino acids. Germline CDR1 GTSNPN, CDR2 SVGIG (reference sequence). V gave up 5 bases and J gave up 3 bases; unmatched junction bases: 13. The CDR3 coding sequence is TGTGCCTGGTCTATTCTTTGGACTAGCGGGAGAAACTACGAGCAGTACTTC. Translating gives CAWSILWTSGRNYEQYF. The full variable domain, its missing parts supplied by reference TRBV30 and TRBJ2-7, is SQTIHQWPATLVQPVGSPLSLECTVEGTSNPNLYWYRQAAGRGLQLLFYSVGIGQISSEVPQNLSASRPQDRQFILSSKKLLLSDSGFYLCAWSILWTSGRNYEQYFGPGTRLTVT.

For the CDR3, the DNA is TGTGCCAGCAGTGAATCCATAGCGGGAATCTACAATGAGCAGTTCTTC. Its translation is CASSESIAGIYNEQFF. J is TRBJ2-1 and V is TRBV6-1; 8 bases are a match to TRBD2. V lost 2 bases to trimming and J lost 3 bases; unmatched junction nucleotides: 6. Germline V lookup: CDR1 MNHNS, CDR2 SASEGT. The CDR3 has 16 amino acids.

The genes are TRBV6-1 and TRBJ2-7; TRBD1 is a possible D gene (6 bases). Trimming shortened V by 3 bases and J by 0 bases, and 12 bases separated the two germline ends. Per the germline V gene, CDR1 is MNHNS and CDR2 is SASEGT. This CDR3 contains 15 residues. CDR3 sequence: CASSDRAGASYEQYF. The DNA of the CDR3 is TGTGCCAGCAGTGATCGGGCAGGGGCCTCCTACGAGCAGTACTTC.

The rearrangement uses TRBV4-1 and TRBJ1-1; weak D call: TRBD1 (5 bases). This CDR3 region has 18 residues. Germline assignment: CDR1 MGHRA and CDR2 YSYEKL. V gave up 3 bases and J gave up 7 bases, with 27 bases separating them. CDR3 region: CASSHLGERDPTLGEAFF. The CDR3 DNA follows: TGCGCCAGCAGCCACCTGGGCGAACGGGACCCTACACTTGGTGAAGCTTTCTTT.

This chain uses TRBV5-5 with TRBJ2-3; D is perhaps TRBD2 (6 bases). The CDR3 sequence is 14 residues long. V was trimmed by 5 bases and J by 6 bases, leaving 16 bases between them. Germline V gene sequence: CDR1 SGHKS, CDR2 YYEKEE (reference sequence). The CDR3 loop is CASSLLASPDTQYF. The CDR3 coding sequence is TGTGCCAGCAGTTTACTAGCCTCCCCGGATACGCAGTATTTT.

The chain links TRBV9 to TRBJ2-7, with 9 bases that match TRBD1. Germline V gene lookup returns CDR1 SGDLS and CDR2 YYNGEE. V was clipped by 3 bases and J by 3 bases; unmatched bases: 7. This CDR3 has 15 residues. CDR3 region: CASSARGQGLYEQYF. The DNA of the CDR3 is TGTGCCAGCAGCGCGAGGGGACAGGGCCTCTACGAGCAGTACTTC. The full variable domain, completed using reference TRBV9 and TRBJ2-7, is DSGVTQTPKHLITATGQRVTLRCSPRSGDLSVYWYQQSLDQGLQFLIQYYNGEERAKGNILERFSAQQFPDLHSELNLSSLELGDSALYFCASSARGQGLYEQYFGPGTRLTVT.

This clone was seen only a few times. The chain employs TRBV14 and TRBJ1-4; 9 bases agree with TRBD1. CDR1 is SGHDN, CDR2 FVKESK, per germline. The CDR3 loop spans 14 amino acids. J gave up 6 bases and V 4 bases, and 3 bases lay outside the gene matches. CDR3 sequence (DNA): TGTGCCAGCAGCCTGGGACAGGGATATGAAAAACTGTTTTTT. Translation gives CASSLGQGYEKLFF.

The chain joins TRBV30 to TRBJ2-1; the D is unclear. Germline CDR1 GTSNPN, CDR2 SVGIG (reference sequence). The V end lost 2 bases, the J end lost 6 bases, and 17 bases lay between the germline ends. The CDR3 runs to 15 residues. This CDR3 is CAWSLESALLNEQFF. The DNA of the CDR3 is TGTGCCTGGAGTCTGGAAAGCGCTCTACTCAATGAGCAGTTCTTC.

This chain joins TRBV15 and TRBJ1-5, with 9 bases identical to TRBD1. The trim removed 3 bases at V and 0 bases at J, leaving 12 bases unmatched. CDR3 length equals 19 residues. Germline CDR1 is LNHNV and CDR2 is YYDKDF (reference sequence). CDR3 residues: CATSSRRQGVIYSNQPQHF. CDR3 in DNA: TGTGCCACCAGCAGTAGGAGACAGGGGGTTATTTATAGCAATCAGCCCCAGCATTTT. Full variable domain (remainder filled in from reference TRBV15 and TRBJ1-5): DAMVIQNPRYQVTQFGKPVTLSCSQTLNHNVMYWYQQKSSQAPKLLFHYYDKDFNNEADTPDNFQSRRPNTSFCFLDIRSPGLGDTAMYLCATSSRRQGVIYSNQPQHFGDGTRLSIL.

This clone was counted a single time. The chain combines TRBV18 with TRBJ2-1; possibly TRBD1 for D (5 bases). Looked up from germline, CDR1 is KGHSH and CDR2 is LQKENI. This CDR3 region has 15 residues. Between the trimmed V and J ends, which lost 1 base and 5 bases, there was a span of 12 bases. CDR3 DNA sequence: TGTGCCAGCTCACCACTATGGGGCGAAAACAATGAGCAGTTCTTC. The encoded protein is CASSPLWGENNEQFF.

The rearrangement joins TRBV6-5 to TRBJ2-2, with D uncertain. V was shortened by 3 bases and J by 3 bases, with 8 bases between the two germline ends. The germline V gene has CDR1 MNHEY and CDR2 SVGAGI. The CDR3 consists of 14 residues. In nucleotides, the CDR3 is TGTGCCAGCAGTTATGCTAGAGACACCGGGGAGCTGTTTTTT. Protein product: CASSYARDTGELFF.

This clone appeared a single time. This chain links TRBV5-1 with TRBJ2-1; tentative D call: TRBD1 (6 bases). Germline V CDR1 and CDR2: SGHRS, YFSETQ. This CDR3 is built from 16 residues. V lost 8 bases, J lost 2 bases, and 20 bases lay in between. CDR3 DNA: TGCGCCAGTCTGCCCCTCCCAGGGGTAACCTACAATGAGCAGTTCTTC. Its translation: CASLPLPGVTYNEQFF.

This rearrangement joins TRBV7-6 to TRBJ1-1, with D possibly being TRBD1 (6 bases). V lost 1 base to trimming and J lost 6 bases, with 15 bases between them. The CDR3 spans 15 residues. The germline CDR1 and CDR2 sequences are SGHVS and FNYEAQ. CDR3 in DNA: TGTGCCAGCAGCTTAGAGCCAGGGGCGGTGCCTGAAGCTTTCTTT. Amino acid sequence: CASSLEPGAVPEAFF.

This chain joins TRBV14 and TRBJ2-7, with TRBD2 as a possible D gene (6 bases). The CDR3 totals 14 residues. V was shortened by 0 bases and J by 6 bases, with 12 bases between the two germline ends. Germline V gene lookup returns CDR1 SGHDN and CDR2 FVKESK. The CDR3 loop is CASSQERRGGEQYF. In DNA, the CDR3 is TGTGCCAGCAGCCAAGAACGGCGGGGTGGCGAGCAGTACTTC.

V is TRBV7-9 and J is TRBJ1-2; tentatively, D is TRBD1 (6 bases). The ends were cut back, 0 bases at V and 7 bases at J, with 15 bases in the middle. Germline loops: CDR1 SEHNR, CDR2 FQNEAQ (reference sequence). The CDR3 contains 15 residues. The CDR3 region has the DNA TGTGCCAGCAGCTTAGCTGTCGGGGGGCCGGGTGGCTACACCTTC. This codes for CASSLAVGGPGGYTF.

The chain recombines TRBV15 with TRBJ1-2; D remains unclear. The CDR3 is 14 residues long. CDR1 is LNHNV and CDR2 is YYDKDF in the germline V gene (reference sequence). The V and J ends lost 4 bases and 5 bases respectively, with 14 bases between them. CDR3 DNA sequence: TGTGCCACCAGCACACCGCGCGACACGTATGGCTACACCTTC. Residues: CATSTPRDTYGYTF.

CDR3 loop: CASSPGLSGNTIYF. CDR3 DNA sequence: TGTGCCAGTAGTCCTGGGCTCTCTGGAAACACCATATATTTT. The chain employs TRBV19 and TRBJ1-3; D remains ambiguous. Trimming took 5 bases from V and 0 from J, leaving 8 bases between them. The CDR3 is 14 amino acids. Germline values: CDR1 LNHDA, CDR2 SQIVND (reference sequence).

The V gene is TRBV7-2, the J gene TRBJ1-2, with D maybe TRBD1 (5 bases). CDR1 is SGHTA, CDR2 FQGNSA, per germline. This CDR3 has 14 residues. Trimming stripped 4 bases from V and 2 bases from J, with 11 bases between. DNA for the CDR3: TGTGCCAGCAGCTCCGGACGGGGCAACTATGGCTACACCTTC. It translates to CASSSGRGNYGYTF.

The chain has TRBV6-1 and TRBJ1-1; TRBD1 might be the D (5 bases). V lost 6 bases and J 5 bases, leaving 19 bases between the germline ends. CDR3 length equals 15 residues. Germline V lookup: CDR1 MNHNS, CDR2 SASEGT. CDR3 coding DNA: TGTGCCAGCAGACGGGACCCAGTAGTAACTACTGAAGCTTTCTTT. Residues: CASRRDPVVTTEAFF.

The chain uses TRBV4-3 and TRBJ2-1; TRBD2 is a possible D gene (5 bases). Trimming removed 2 bases from V and 4 bases from J, with 12 bases in between. This CDR3 is built from 15 residues. CDR1 LGHNA and CDR2 YSLEER come from the germline V gene. The CDR3 DNA reads as TGCGCCAGCAGCCAAAAGGGTAGAGGGTACAATGAGCAGTTCTTC. Protein product: CASSQKGRGYNEQFF.

This rearrangement joins TRBV4-1 to TRBJ2-3; tentatively, D is TRBD1 or TRBD2 (5 bases each). CDR1 and CDR2 from the germline V gene are MGHRA and YSYEKL. The V and J ends lost 2 bases and 5 bases respectively, with 17 bases between them. CDR3 length: 16 residues. CDR3 amino acids: CASSQQTGTLRDTQYF. The CDR3, as DNA: TGCGCCAGCAGCCAACAAACCGGGACCCTCAGAGATACGCAGTATTTT.

The chain recombines TRBV4-2 with TRBJ2-1; TRBD2 agrees at 9 bases. V dropped 1 base and J dropped 9; count of bases not matched to a gene: 7. This CDR3 spans 15 amino acids. CDR1 and CDR2 from the germline V gene are LGHNA and YNFKEQ. CDR3 nucleotide sequence: TGTGCCAGCAGCCAAGTCGGCGGGAGGGGGCCTGAGCAGTTCTTC. Its translation: CASSQVGGRGPEQFF.

The V gene is TRBV21-1, the J gene TRBJ2-1; the D call of TRBD2 is as the table states it, not checked on the DNA. TRBV21-1 is a recognized pseudogene. The CDR3 contains 18 residues. The CDR3 protein is CASSKGSKTTCSYNEQFF. The CDR3 DNA reads TGTGCCAGCAGCAAAGGTTCGAAGACTACCTGCTCCTACAATGAGCAGTTCTTC.

The chain joins TRBV21-1 to TRBJ2-2; TRBD2 is the table's D call, not checked against the DNA. TRBV21-1 is flagged as a pseudogene. This CDR3 contains 20 residues. The CDR3 loop is CASSKVGSLLGGRNTGELFF. For the CDR3, the DNA is TGTGCCAGCAGCAAAGTAGGGTCCCTACTTGGAGGGAGGAACACCGGGGAGCTGTTTTTT.

This sequence joins TRBV6-1 and TRBJ2-7; 9 bases are shared with TRBD2. Germline lookup yields CDR1 MNHNS and CDR2 SASEGT. CDR3 length: 15 residues. V trimming: 3 bases; J trimming: 6 bases; junction bases outside the gene matches: 9. The CDR3 protein is CASSDRASGKVEQYF. The DNA of the CDR3 is TGTGCCAGCAGTGACCGGGCTAGCGGGAAGGTCGAGCAGTACTTC.

The chain uses TRBV27 and TRBJ1-6, with 8 bases identical to TRBD1. Looked up from germline, CDR1 is MNHEY and CDR2 is SMNVEV (reference sequence). The CDR3 is 14 amino acids. V dropped 6 bases and J dropped 9; count of bases not matched to a gene: 7. In nucleotides, the CDR3 is TGTGCCAGCAGAGGGGGACAGGTGATTTCACCCCTCCACTTT. This encodes CASRGGQVISPLHF.